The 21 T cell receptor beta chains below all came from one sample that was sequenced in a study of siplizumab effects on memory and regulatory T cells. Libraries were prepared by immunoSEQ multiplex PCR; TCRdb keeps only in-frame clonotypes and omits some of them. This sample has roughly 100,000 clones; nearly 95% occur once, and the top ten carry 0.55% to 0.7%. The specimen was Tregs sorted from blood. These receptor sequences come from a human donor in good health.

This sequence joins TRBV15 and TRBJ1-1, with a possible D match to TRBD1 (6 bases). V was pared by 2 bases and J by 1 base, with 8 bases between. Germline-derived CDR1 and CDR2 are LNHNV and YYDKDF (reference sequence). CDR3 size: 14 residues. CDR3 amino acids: CATSRQGRNTEAFF. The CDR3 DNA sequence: TGTGCCACCAGCAGACAGGGGAGGAACACTGAAGCTTTCTTT. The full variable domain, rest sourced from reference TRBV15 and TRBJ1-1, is DAMVIQNPRYQVTQFGKPVTLSCSQTLNHNVMYWYQQKSSQAPKLLFHYYDKDFNNEADTPDNFQSRRPNTSFCFLDIRSPGLGDTAMYLCATSRQGRNTEAFFGQGTRLTVV.

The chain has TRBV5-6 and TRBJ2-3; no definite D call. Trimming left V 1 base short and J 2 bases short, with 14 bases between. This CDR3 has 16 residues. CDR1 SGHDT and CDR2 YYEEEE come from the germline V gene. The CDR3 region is CASSLRHRLHTDTQYF. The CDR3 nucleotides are TGTGCCAGCAGCTTGCGACATCGACTCCACACAGATACGCAGTATTTT.

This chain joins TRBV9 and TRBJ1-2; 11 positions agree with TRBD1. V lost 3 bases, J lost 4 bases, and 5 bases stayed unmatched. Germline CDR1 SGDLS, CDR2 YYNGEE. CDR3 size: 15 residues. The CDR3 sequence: CASSGRTGGTYGYTF. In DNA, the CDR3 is TGTGCCAGCAGCGGACGGACAGGGGGCACCTATGGCTACACCTTC.

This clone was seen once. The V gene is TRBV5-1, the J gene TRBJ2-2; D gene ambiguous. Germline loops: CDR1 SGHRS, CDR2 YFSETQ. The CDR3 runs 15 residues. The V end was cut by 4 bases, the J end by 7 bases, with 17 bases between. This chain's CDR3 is CASSTILEKHGELFF. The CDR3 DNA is TGCGCCAGCAGCACCATCCTTGAGAAGCACGGGGAGCTGTTTTTT.

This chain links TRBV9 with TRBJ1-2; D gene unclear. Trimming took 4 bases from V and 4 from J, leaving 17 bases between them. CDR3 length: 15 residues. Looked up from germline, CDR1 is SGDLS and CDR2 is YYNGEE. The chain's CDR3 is CASSPSPDSAYGYTF. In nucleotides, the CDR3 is TGTGCCAGCAGCCCATCCCCAGATAGTGCCTATGGCTACACCTTC.

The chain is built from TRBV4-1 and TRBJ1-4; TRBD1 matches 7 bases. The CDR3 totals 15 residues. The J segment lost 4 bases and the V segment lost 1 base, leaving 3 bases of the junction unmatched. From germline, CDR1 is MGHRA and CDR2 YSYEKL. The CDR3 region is CASSQVQGGNEKLFF. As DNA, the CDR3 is TGCGCCAGCAGCCAAGTGCAGGGGGGTAATGAAAAACTGTTTTTT.

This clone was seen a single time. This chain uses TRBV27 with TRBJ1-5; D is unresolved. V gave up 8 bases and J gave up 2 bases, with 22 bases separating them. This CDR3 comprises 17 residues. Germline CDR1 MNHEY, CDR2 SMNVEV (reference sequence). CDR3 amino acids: CASGYSDDPGGNQPQHF. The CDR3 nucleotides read TGTGCCAGCGGATATTCCGATGACCCCGGGGGCAATCAGCCCCAGCATTTT.

CDR3 sequence reads: CASSLDGAGDEQFF. The CDR3, as DNA: TGTGCCAGCAGCTTAGATGGGGCAGGCGATGAGCAGTTCTTC. The V call is TRBV11-3, the J call TRBJ2-1; TRBD1 is a possible D gene (5 bases). V shed 0 bases and J shed 8 bases, with 11 bases lying between them. CDR1 is SGHNT, CDR2 YENEEA, per germline. The CDR3 length is 14 residues.

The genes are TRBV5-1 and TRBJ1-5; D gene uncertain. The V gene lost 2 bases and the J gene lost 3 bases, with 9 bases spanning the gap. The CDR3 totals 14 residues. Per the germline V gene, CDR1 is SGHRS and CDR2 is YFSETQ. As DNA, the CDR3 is TGCGCCAGCAGCTTAGAGGGAATCAATCAGCCCCAGCATTTT. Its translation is CASSLEGINQPQHF.

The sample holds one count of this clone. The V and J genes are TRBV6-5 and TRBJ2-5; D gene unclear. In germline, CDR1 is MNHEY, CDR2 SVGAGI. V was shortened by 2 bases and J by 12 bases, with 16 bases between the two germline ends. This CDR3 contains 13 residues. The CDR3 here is CASSYMSQGIKYF. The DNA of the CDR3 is TGTGCCAGCAGTTACATGTCCCAAGGGATTAAGTACTTC.

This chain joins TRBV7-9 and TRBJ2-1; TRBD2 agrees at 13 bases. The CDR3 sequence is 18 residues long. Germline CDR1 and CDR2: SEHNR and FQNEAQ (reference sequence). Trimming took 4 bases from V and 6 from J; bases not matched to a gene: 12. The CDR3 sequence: CASSSEWTSGSSGNEQFF. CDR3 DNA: TGTGCCAGCAGCTCGGAATGGACTAGCGGGAGTAGCGGCAATGAGCAGTTCTTC.

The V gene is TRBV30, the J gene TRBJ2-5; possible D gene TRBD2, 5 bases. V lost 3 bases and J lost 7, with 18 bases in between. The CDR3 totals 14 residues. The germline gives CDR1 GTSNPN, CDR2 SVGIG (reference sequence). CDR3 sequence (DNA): TGTGCCTGGAGCCCCGGACTCGGGGTGGGGACCCAGTACTTC. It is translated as CAWSPGLGVGTQYF.

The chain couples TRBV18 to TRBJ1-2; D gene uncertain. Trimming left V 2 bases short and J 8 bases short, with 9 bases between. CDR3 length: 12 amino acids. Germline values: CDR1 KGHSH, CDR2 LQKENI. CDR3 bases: TGTGCCAGCTCACCATCCCTGGGCGGCTACACCTTC. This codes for CASSPSLGGYTF.

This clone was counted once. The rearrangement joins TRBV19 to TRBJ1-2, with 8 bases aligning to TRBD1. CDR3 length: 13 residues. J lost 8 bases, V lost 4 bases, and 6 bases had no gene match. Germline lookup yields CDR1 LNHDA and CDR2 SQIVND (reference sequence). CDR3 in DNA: TGTGCCAGTAGTACCGGGACAGGTCTGGGCTACACCTTC. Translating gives CASSTGTGLGYTF.

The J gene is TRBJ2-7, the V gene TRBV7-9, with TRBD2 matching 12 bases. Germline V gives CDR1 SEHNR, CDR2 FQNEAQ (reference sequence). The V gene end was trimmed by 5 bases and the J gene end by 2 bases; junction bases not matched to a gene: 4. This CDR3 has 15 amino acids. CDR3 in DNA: TGTGCCAGCAGCGCTAGCGGGGGGGTTCCCTACGAGCAGTACTTC. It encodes CASSASGGVPYEQYF.

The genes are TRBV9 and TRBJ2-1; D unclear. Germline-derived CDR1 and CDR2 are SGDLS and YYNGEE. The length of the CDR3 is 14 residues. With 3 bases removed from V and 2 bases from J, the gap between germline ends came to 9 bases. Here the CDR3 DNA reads TGTGCCAGCAGCGAGGGCTGGACCTACAATGAGCAGTTCTTC. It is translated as CASSEGWTYNEQFF.

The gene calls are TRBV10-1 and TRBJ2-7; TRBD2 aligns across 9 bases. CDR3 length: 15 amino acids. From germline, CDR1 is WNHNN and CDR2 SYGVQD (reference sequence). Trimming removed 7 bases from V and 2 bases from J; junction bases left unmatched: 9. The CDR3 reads CASTLAGNHAYEQYF. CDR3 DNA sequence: TGCGCCAGCACCCTAGCGGGGAATCACGCCTACGAGCAGTACTTC.

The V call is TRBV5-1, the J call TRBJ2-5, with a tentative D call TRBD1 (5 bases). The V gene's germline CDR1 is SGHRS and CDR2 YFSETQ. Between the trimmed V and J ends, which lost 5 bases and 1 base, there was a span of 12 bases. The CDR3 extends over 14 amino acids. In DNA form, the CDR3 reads TGCGCCAGCAGTTATCGACAGAGCCAAGAGACCCAGTACTTC. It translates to CASSYRQSQETQYF.

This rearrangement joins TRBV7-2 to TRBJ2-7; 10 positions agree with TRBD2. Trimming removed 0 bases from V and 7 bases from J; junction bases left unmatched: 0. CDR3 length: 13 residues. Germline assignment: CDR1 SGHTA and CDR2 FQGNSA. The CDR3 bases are TGTGCCAGCAGCTTAGCGGGACTAGCGGAGCAGTACTTC. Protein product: CASSLAGLAEQYF. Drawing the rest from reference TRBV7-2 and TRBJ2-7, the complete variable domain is GAGVSQSPSNKVTEKGKDVELRCDPISGHTALYWYRQSLGQGLEFLIYFQGNSAPDKSGLPSDRFSAERTGGSVSTLTIQRTQQEDSAVYLCASSLAGLAEQYFGPGTRLTVT.

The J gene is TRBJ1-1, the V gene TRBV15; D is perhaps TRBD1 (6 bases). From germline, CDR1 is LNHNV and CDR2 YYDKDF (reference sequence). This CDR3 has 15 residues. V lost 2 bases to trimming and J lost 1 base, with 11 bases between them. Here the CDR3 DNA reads TGTGCCACCAGCAGATCAGGCAGGGGGAACACTGAAGCTTTCTTT. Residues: CATSRSGRGNTEAFF.

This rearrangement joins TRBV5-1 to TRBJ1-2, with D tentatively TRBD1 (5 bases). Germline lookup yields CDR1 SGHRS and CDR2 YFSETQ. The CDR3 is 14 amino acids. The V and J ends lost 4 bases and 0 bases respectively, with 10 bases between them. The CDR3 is CASSRLQANYGYTF. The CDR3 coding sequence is TGCGCCAGCAGCCGGCTACAGGCTAACTATGGCTACACCTTC.